One and the same sample provided the 16 T cell receptor beta chains below, sequenced in a study of blood T cell repertoires in COVID-19. Repertoires were generated with immunoSEQ multiplex PCR, while TCRdb's copy carries only in-frame clones and drops some. This repertoire shows about 190,000 clones, about 87% found once; its top ten account for around 12%. Material for sequencing was peripheral blood. These receptors all stem from a woman aged 70-85 years with COVID-19, enrolled during active disease.

This clone has a handful of counts. The chain has TRBV3-1 (or the pseudogene TRBV3-2) and TRBJ1-2; D uncertain. V dropped 2 bases and J dropped 8 bases, with 9 bases sitting between them. CDR3 length equals 12 residues. Germline lookup yields CDR1 LGHDT and CDR2 YNNKEL (reference sequence). The DNA for the CDR3 is TGTGCCAGCAGCCAAAAGAGATGGGGCTACACCTTC. Protein product: CASSQKRWGYTF.

This chain connects TRBV5-4 to TRBJ2-4; 13 nucleotides agree with TRBD2. V shed 4 bases, J shed 5 bases, and the junction held 6 bases outside the gene matches. The CDR3 runs 16 residues. From germline, CDR1 is SGHNT and CDR2 YYREEE (reference sequence). The CDR3 nucleotides are TGTGCCAGCAGCGTTAGACTAGCGGGAGGCCAAAACATTCAGTACTTC. Its translation is CASSVRLAGGQNIQYF.

The CDR3 protein is CASSQTRTGMEKLFF. CDR3 coding DNA: TGTGCCAGCAGCCAAACCAGGACAGGGATGGAAAAACTGTTTTTT. The chain has TRBV16 and TRBJ1-4; 8 bases agree with TRBD1. The CDR3 length is 15 residues. Germline V gives CDR1 KGHSY, CDR2 FQNENV. The V gene end was trimmed by 2 bases and the J gene end by 8 bases; junction bases not matched to a gene: 7.

V and J are TRBV7-2 and TRBJ2-7, with 7 bases fitting TRBD2. This CDR3 comprises 16 residues. Losses at the gene ends were 5 bases for V and 5 bases for J; bases not matched to a gene: 15. In germline, CDR1 is SGHTA, CDR2 FQGNSA. The CDR3 loop reads CASSPTGLGGVDEQYF. The CDR3 nucleotides read TGTGCCAGCAGCCCCACTGGGTTGGGGGGGGTAGACGAGCAGTACTTC.

The chain has TRBV19 and TRBJ2-7, with 8 bases aligning to TRBD1. The CDR3 length is 13 residues. Germline V gives CDR1 LNHDA, CDR2 SQIVND (reference sequence). The V gene end was trimmed by 3 bases and the J gene end by 5 bases; junction bases not matched to a gene: 3. The CDR3, as DNA: TGTGCCAGTAGTATCAGGGGGCTGGACGAGCAGTACTTC. It translates to CASSIRGLDEQYF.

The chain is built from TRBV4-3 and TRBJ1-4, with D possibly matching TRBD1 (5 bases). The CDR3 contains 17 residues. Germline V gives CDR1 LGHNA, CDR2 YSLEER. Trimming removed 2 bases at V and 1 base at J, with 14 bases between. CDR3 bases: TGCGCCAGCAGCCAAAGTACGGGCAGGGAAACTAATGAAAAACTGTTTTTT. Translated, it gives CASSQSTGRETNEKLFF.

V gene TRBV19 combines with J gene TRBJ2-7; 7 positions agree with TRBD1. Per the germline V gene, CDR1 is LNHDA and CDR2 is SQIVND (reference sequence). The J segment lost 4 bases and the V segment lost 5 bases, leaving 8 bases of the junction unmatched. CDR3 length: 14 residues. CDR3 amino acids: CASSSDRVGYEQYF. The CDR3 nucleotides read TGTGCCAGTAGTTCAGACAGGGTTGGATACGAGCAGTACTTC.

This chain joins TRBV11-1 and TRBJ2-7; TRBD2 agrees at 12 bases. V gave up 5 bases and J gave up 3 bases; unmatched junction bases: 5. Germline-derived CDR1 and CDR2 are SGHAT and FQDESV (reference sequence). The CDR3 runs 15 residues. CDR3 bases: TGTGCCAGCAGCAGGACTAGCGGGGAATTCTACGAGCAGTACTTC. Translation gives CASSRTSGEFYEQYF.

This sequence joins TRBV7-2 and TRBJ1-4, with 9 bases aligning to TRBD1. This CDR3 has 15 amino acids. The junction had 6 bases not matched to a gene; V was cut back by 6 bases and J by 4 bases. CDR1 is SGHTA, CDR2 FQGNSA, per germline. The CDR3 sequence is CASRAGTGHNEKLFF. The CDR3 coding sequence is TGTGCCAGCAGGGCCGGGACAGGGCATAATGAAAAACTGTTTTTT.

J is TRBJ2-2 and V is TRBV7-9; TRBD2 might be the D (5 bases). Germline CDR1 reads SEHNR; CDR2 reads FQNEAQ (reference sequence). Trimming stripped 5 bases from V and 5 bases from J, with 18 bases between. The CDR3 is made up of 16 amino acids. CDR3 sequence: CASSLTVGVWTGELFF. Here the CDR3 DNA reads TGTGCCAGCAGCCTCACGGTGGGAGTTTGGACCGGGGAGCTGTTTTTT.

This chain joins TRBV19 and TRBJ2-7, with 9 bases identical to TRBD1. J gave up 2 bases and V 5 bases, and 10 bases lay outside the gene matches. This CDR3 spans 16 amino acids. CDR1 and CDR2 (germline): LNHDA, SQIVND (reference sequence). The CDR3 protein is CASSPGTGLGAYEQYF. DNA of the CDR3: TGTGCCAGTAGTCCCGGGACAGGGCTCGGGGCCTACGAGCAGTACTTC.

In this sample, this clone turned up once. V and J are TRBV28 and TRBJ1-4, with D perhaps matching TRBD1 (6 bases). Trimming pared 7 bases from V and 12 bases from J, leaving 15 bases between. This CDR3 spans 12 amino acids. CDR1 and CDR2 (germline): MDHEN, SYDVKM. The CDR3 region has the DNA TGTGCCAGCAAACCGCTCAGGGGTCAACTGTTTTTT. Translated: CASKPLRGQLFF. The variable domain in full, with the rest retrieved from reference TRBV28 and TRBJ1-4, is DVKVTQSSRYLVKRTGEKVFLECVQDMDHENMFWYRQDPGLGLRLIYFSYDVKMKEKGDIPEGYSVSREKKERFSLILESASTNQTSMYLCASKPLRGQLFFGSGTQLSVL.

The gene calls are TRBV7-2 and TRBJ2-7, with TRBD2 identical over 9 bases. The CDR3 loop spans 16 amino acids. CDR1 is SGHTA, CDR2 FQGNSA, per germline. V shed 0 bases and J 4 bases; nucleotides not matched to a gene: 7. CDR3 DNA: TGTGCCAGCAGCTTAGCGGCTAGCGGGGTGGGTTACGAGCAGTACTTC. Translating it yields CASSLAASGVGYEQYF.

This clone was seen more than once but under ten times. The rearrangement uses TRBV18 and TRBJ2-1, with TRBD2 as a possible D gene (6 bases). Trimming left V 0 bases short and J 4 bases short, with 10 bases between. The CDR3 extends over 15 amino acids. Germline-derived CDR1 and CDR2 are KGHSH and LQKENI. The CDR3 loop reads CASSPPGGVYNEQFF. The DNA for the CDR3 is TGTGCCAGCTCACCACCGGGGGGAGTTTACAATGAGCAGTTCTTC. The variable domain in full, with the rest retrieved from reference TRBV18 and TRBJ2-1, is NAGVMQNPRHLVRRRGQEARLRCSPMKGHSHVYWYRQLPEEGLKFMVYLQKENIIDESGMPKERFSAEFPKEGPSILRIQQVVRGDSAAYFCASSPPGGVYNEQFFGPGTRLTVL.

The gene calls are TRBV3-1 (or the pseudogene TRBV3-2) and TRBJ2-7, with D possibly matching TRBD1 (5 bases). The V gene lost 3 bases and the J gene lost 1 base, with 7 bases spanning the gap. This CDR3 is built from 13 residues. CDR1 LGHDT and CDR2 YNNKEL come from the germline V gene (reference sequence). The chain's CDR3 is CASSHGQSYEQYF. DNA of the CDR3: TGTGCCAGCAGCCATGGACAATCCTACGAGCAGTACTTC.

The rearrangement uses TRBV19 and TRBJ2-1; no reliable D call. The CDR3 has 13 amino acids. The V and J ends lost 2 bases and 6 bases respectively, with 8 bases between them. Germline CDR1 LNHDA, CDR2 SQIVND (reference sequence). CDR3 bases: TGTGCCAGTAGTATACGTTTCTCCAATGAGCAGTTCTTC. It codes for CASSIRFSNEQFF.